These 29 T cell receptor beta chains share one sample of origin, sequenced in a study of blood T cell repertoires in COVID-19. Some clones are missing from TCRdb's copy, which holds only in-frame ones; the method was immunoSEQ multiplex PCR. Of approximately 300,000 clones in the sample, 89% were seen once. Sequenced input: peripheral blood. These receptors came from a man aged 18-30 years who had recovered from COVID-19.

This clone was picked up one time. This chain links TRBV12-3 or TRBV12-4 with TRBJ1-5; no definite D call. Trimming cost V 3 bases and J 6 bases, with 9 bases left between them. The CDR3 contains 13 residues. The DNA of the CDR3 is TGTGCCAGCAGTTTGGCAGGCAGTCAGCCCCAGCATTTT. Translating gives CASSLAGSQPQHF.

The V and J genes are TRBV29-1 and TRBJ2-3; no reliable D call. V lost 0 bases to trimming and J lost 5 bases, with 9 bases between them. The CDR3 covers 13 residues. Germline CDR1 and CDR2: SQVTM and ANQGSEA. The CDR3 DNA reads TGCAGCGTTGAAGATGGGTCGGGAGATACGCAGTATTTT. This gives the protein CSVEDGSGDTQYF.

This sequence joins TRBV6-2 or TRBV6-3 and TRBJ1-2; 7 bases line up with TRBD1. CDR1 and CDR2 from the germline V gene are MNHEY and SVGEGT. The V segment lost 2 bases and the J segment 4 bases; nucleotides outside the gene matches: 4. The CDR3 is 14 residues long. DNA for the CDR3: TGTGCCAGCAGTTACCGACAGGGAGCCTATGGCTACACCTTC. Encoded protein: CASSYRQGAYGYTF.

The chain has TRBV11-2 and TRBJ2-7; the D gene is possibly TRBD1 (6 bases). Trimming removed 3 bases from V and 6 bases from J, with 9 bases in between. Per the germline V gene, CDR1 is SGHAT and CDR2 is FQNNGV. This CDR3 region has 12 residues. CDR3 in amino acids: CASSFSGAEQYF. Here the CDR3 DNA reads TGTGCCAGCAGCTTCTCAGGGGCCGAGCAGTACTTC. Together with reference TRBV11-2 and TRBJ2-7, the CDR3 gives the full variable domain: EAGVAQSPRYKIIEKRQSVAFWCNPISGHATLYWYQQILGQGPKLLIQFQNNGVVDDSQLPKDRFSAERLKGVDSTLKIQPAKLEDSAVYLCASSFSGAEQYFGPGTRLTVT.

The chain couples TRBV7-2 to TRBJ1-4, with TRBD1 matching 8 bases. CDR3 size: 14 residues. The germline gives CDR1 SGHTA, CDR2 FQGNSA. The ends lost 6 bases at V and 6 bases at J; junction bases unmatched: 6. The CDR3 region is CASSKRTGHEKLFF. CDR3 nucleotides: TGTGCCAGCAGTAAGCGGACAGGGCATGAAAAACTGTTTTTT.

The chain is built from TRBV19 and TRBJ2-1; TRBD2 matches at 9 bases. The CDR3 is 20 residues long. Germline CDR1 LNHDA, CDR2 SQIVND (reference sequence). Unmatched junction bases numbered 19, after V lost 6 bases and J lost 1 base. CDR3 region: CASRHGMGASGTRSYNEQFF. Here the CDR3 DNA reads TGTGCCAGTAGACATGGAATGGGGGCTAGCGGGACTAGGTCCTACAATGAGCAGTTCTTC.

The genes are TRBV7-2 and TRBJ2-2; D is possibly TRBD1 (6 bases). The V gene's germline CDR1 is SGHTA and CDR2 FQGNSA. Trimming took 2 bases from V and 13 from J, leaving 14 bases between them. This CDR3 has 13 residues. CDR3 sequence: CASSLRGKGVLFF. The CDR3 DNA reads TGTGCCAGCAGCTTAAGGGGGAAGGGCGTGCTGTTTTTT.

The CDR3 sequence is CASSSLDRDYGYTF. The CDR3 DNA sequence: TGTGCCAGCAGCTCCCTGGACAGAGACTATGGCTACACCTTC. This chain links TRBV13 with TRBJ1-2; tentatively, D is TRBD1 (6 bases). CDR1 is PRHDT and CDR2 is FYEKMQ in the germline V gene (reference sequence). Deletions cut 4 bases from V and 3 bases from J, with 12 bases between. This CDR3 is built from 14 residues.

This CDR3 is CASSTTRDRANTQYF. DNA for the CDR3: TGTGCCAGTAGTACAACTCGGGACAGGGCAAATACGCAGTATTTT. The chain combines TRBV19 with TRBJ2-3, with TRBD1 matching 9 bases. Per the germline V gene, CDR1 is LNHDA and CDR2 is SQIVND (reference sequence). CDR3 length: 15 amino acids. The junction had 9 bases not matched to a gene; V was cut back by 4 bases and J by 7 bases.

The rearrangement joins TRBV5-1 to TRBJ2-7; 7 nucleotides line up with TRBD2. The germline V gene encodes CDR1 SGHRS and CDR2 YFSETQ. This CDR3 has 14 residues. V gave up 4 bases and J gave up 3 bases; unmatched junction bases: 7. DNA for the CDR3: TGCGCCAGCAGCCTGACTAGCACATACTACGAGCAGTACTTC. Translated: CASSLTSTYYEQYF. Together with reference TRBV5-1 and TRBJ2-7, the CDR3 gives the full variable domain: KAGVTQTPRYLIKTRGQQVTLSCSPISGHRSVSWYQQTPGQGLQFLFEYFSETQRNKGNFPGRFSGRQFSNSRSEMNVSTLELGDSALYLCASSLTSTYYEQYFGPGTRLTVT.

The rearrangement links TRBV10-1 to TRBJ2-7, with D perhaps TRBD1 (6 bases). The CDR3 covers 15 residues. V gave up 2 bases and J gave up 1 base, with 12 bases separating them. Germline assignment: CDR1 WNHNN and CDR2 SYGVQD (reference sequence). This CDR3 is CASSEKEGGSYEQYF. DNA for the CDR3: TGCGCCAGCAGTGAGAAGGAAGGGGGATCCTACGAGCAGTACTTC.

V and J are TRBV15 and TRBJ2-7; 11 bases align to TRBD2. The V segment lost 5 bases and the J segment 3 bases; nucleotides outside the gene matches: 12. Germline V lookup: CDR1 LNHNV, CDR2 YYDKDF (reference sequence). This CDR3 region has 17 residues. The CDR3 region has the DNA TGTGCCACCAGCGGAACCCCGACTAGCGGGATTTTCTACGAGCAGTACTTC. This encodes CATSGTPTSGIFYEQYF.

The gene calls are TRBV19 and TRBJ2-7; TRBD1 agrees at 7 bases. V was clipped by 5 bases and J by 9 bases; unmatched bases: 7. The CDR3 is 12 residues long. The V gene's germline CDR1 is LNHDA and CDR2 SQIVND (reference sequence). The CDR3: CASSPRQGWQYF. The DNA for the CDR3 is TGTGCCAGTAGTCCGAGACAGGGCTGGCAGTACTTC.

The V and J genes are TRBV7-9 and TRBJ1-1; TRBD1 matches 7 bases. The CDR3 extends over 13 amino acids. V lost 1 base and J lost 10; bases outside the gene matches: 6. Per the germline V gene, CDR1 is SEHNR and CDR2 is FQNEAQ (reference sequence). CDR3 sequence: CASSLGQGWGAFF. In nucleotides, the CDR3 is TGTGCCAGCAGCTTAGGACAGGGTTGGGGAGCTTTCTTT.

DNA of the CDR3: TGCGCCAGCACCCAGGGCCTGCAAGAGACCCAGTACTTC. Residues: CASTQGLQETQYF. The chain carries TRBV5-1 and TRBJ2-5; D might be TRBD1 (5 bases). Germline V gene data show CDR1 as SGHRS and CDR2 as YFSETQ. The V and J ends lost 6 bases and 2 bases respectively, with 11 bases between them. The CDR3 contains 13 residues.

The chain recombines TRBV6-5 with TRBJ2-1; 9 bases line up with TRBD1. The germline V gene encodes CDR1 MNHEY and CDR2 SVGAGI. The CDR3 is 15 residues long. The V segment lost 5 bases and the J segment 6 bases; nucleotides outside the gene matches: 8. The CDR3 sequence: CASSPNRGHSNEQFF. CDR3 bases: TGTGCCAGCAGTCCAAACAGGGGGCATAGCAATGAGCAGTTCTTC.

The chain couples TRBV4-3 to TRBJ1-4, with TRBD1 matching over 10 bases. V dropped 3 bases and J dropped 5; count of bases not matched to a gene: 3. This CDR3 is built from 15 residues. The germline gives CDR1 LGHNA, CDR2 YSLEER. The CDR3 bases are TGCGCCAGCAGCCAGGTGGGACAGGGGAATGAAAAACTGTTTTTT. This gives the protein CASSQVGQGNEKLFF.

The chain recombines TRBV18 with TRBJ1-1; D is possibly TRBD1 (5 bases). This CDR3 spans 15 amino acids. The V end was cut by 4 bases, the J end by 0 bases, with 12 bases between. CDR1 is KGHSH and CDR2 is LQKENI in the germline V gene. The CDR3 nucleotides read TGTGCCAGCTCACAAACACAGGAGCTGAACACTGAAGCTTTCTTT. Protein product: CASSQTQELNTEAFF.

The rearrangement links TRBV4-1 to TRBJ1-5, with D tentatively TRBD1 (5 bases). Between the trimmed V and J ends, which lost 7 bases and 0 bases, there was a span of 16 bases. CDR1 and CDR2 (germline): MGHRA, YSYEKL. The length of the CDR3 is 16 residues. Here the CDR3 DNA reads TGCGCCAGCACCACCTTCCCGACAGTTAGCAATCAGCCCCAGCATTTT. Translation: CASTTFPTVSNQPQHF.

The chain joins TRBV14 to TRBJ2-3; 11 bases are a match to TRBD2. There are 14 residues in the CDR3. V lost 4 bases and J lost 6; bases outside the gene matches: 3. Germline V gives CDR1 SGHDN, CDR2 FVKESK. CDR3 in amino acids: CASSPTSGVDTQYF. CDR3 nucleotides: TGTGCCAGCAGCCCGACTAGCGGGGTGGATACGCAGTATTTT.

This clone has a single count. The genes are TRBV9 and TRBJ2-3; TRBD1 matches 7 bases. Germline values: CDR1 SGDLS, CDR2 YYNGEE. Trimming removed 4 bases from V and 3 bases from J; junction bases left unmatched: 8. The CDR3 has 15 amino acids. DNA of the CDR3: TGTGCCAGCAGCCTCGAGGGGGCGCGGACAGATACGCAGTATTTT. It yields the protein CASSLEGARTDTQYF.

The chain has TRBV4-3 and TRBJ2-3; TRBD2 might be the D (6 bases). Germline lookup yields CDR1 LGHNA and CDR2 YSLEER. This CDR3 has 16 amino acids. Trimming removed 3 bases from V and 6 bases from J, with 19 bases in between. CDR3 amino acids: CASSQSLALDTDTQYF. CDR3 sequence (DNA): TGCGCCAGCAGCCAGTCACTAGCCCTGGATACTGATACGCAGTATTTT.

This rearrangement joins TRBV27 to TRBJ2-3, with 9 bases matching TRBD2. CDR1 MNHEY and CDR2 SMNVEV come from the germline V gene (reference sequence). The junction had 6 bases not matched to a gene; V was cut back by 4 bases and J by 1 base. The CDR3 runs to 16 residues. The CDR3 DNA reads as TGTGCCAGCAGTTCCTTAGCGGGAGCTCGCACAGATACGCAGTATTTT. Translation: CASSSLAGARTDTQYF.

V is TRBV7-9 and J is TRBJ1-1, with 9 positions matching TRBD1. CDR1 is SEHNR and CDR2 is FQNEAQ in the germline V gene (reference sequence). Germline trimming cut 3 bases from V and 4 bases from J; bases unmatched to any gene: 6. CDR3 length equals 15 residues. The CDR3 nucleotides read TGTGCCAGCAGCTTGGGACAGGGCGCCGGCACTGAAGCTTTCTTT. Protein sequence: CASSLGQGAGTEAFF.

The chain joins TRBV28 to TRBJ2-2; 9 positions match TRBD1. CDR1 is MDHEN and CDR2 is SYDVKM in the germline V gene. This CDR3 comprises 14 residues. After removal of 6 bases from V and 5 bases from J, the junction contained 4 bases not matched to a gene. The CDR3 protein is CASSLGTGTGELFF. CDR3 in DNA: TGTGCCAGCAGCCTCGGGACAGGGACCGGGGAGCTGTTTTTT.

There are a few counts of this clone. The rearrangement links TRBV19 to TRBJ2-1, with 12 bases aligning to TRBD2. The CDR3 contains 14 residues. V lost 5 bases, J lost 8 bases, and 4 bases stayed unmatched. CDR1 and CDR2 from the germline V gene are LNHDA and SQIVND (reference sequence). CDR3 residues: CASSSSGRAYEQFF. CDR3 DNA sequence: TGTGCCAGTAGTTCTAGCGGGAGGGCATATGAGCAGTTCTTC.

The V and J genes are TRBV19 and TRBJ2-3; D may be TRBD2 (5 bases). V lost 3 bases and J 4 bases, leaving 11 bases between the germline ends. Germline loops: CDR1 LNHDA, CDR2 SQIVND (reference sequence). This CDR3 has 14 amino acids. CDR3 in amino acids: CASSMWTGSDTQYF. In nucleotides, the CDR3 is TGTGCCAGTAGTATGTGGACGGGGTCAGATACGCAGTATTTT.

The table lists this clone with a few counts. The chain recombines TRBV27 with TRBJ1-5; 8 nucleotides match TRBD1. Germline V lookup: CDR1 MNHEY, CDR2 SMNVEV (reference sequence). With 4 bases clipped from V and 9 bases from J, the junction kept 8 bases outside the gene matches. The CDR3 extends over 14 amino acids. Here the CDR3 reads CASSWGTGGWPQHF. For the CDR3, the DNA is TGTGCCAGCAGTTGGGGGACAGGCGGTTGGCCCCAGCATTTT.

As regards this clone: The junction departs from germline at one end; a sequencing error may be responsible. This rearrangement joins TRBV7-9 to TRBJ2-5; D might be TRBD2 (6 bases). Germline V gives CDR1 SEHNR, CDR2 FQNEAQ (reference sequence). The CDR3 is 13 residues long. The CDR3 region is CASSLAIEETQYF. DNA of the CDR3: TGTGCCAGCAGCCTAGCGATAGAAGAGACCCAGTACTTC.